This T cell receptor beta chain was sequenced during a study of OX40 agonist ivuxolimab in advanced cancers. On the study more broadly: The mean age was 60 years, ranging from about 20 to 85, with under 90% of participants male. Partial responses occurred in Three dose-escalation patients, one with hepatocellular carcinoma and two with cutaneous melanoma.

Sequencing used immunoSEQ multiplex PCR; TCRdb keeps in-frame clones, though not all of them. Of about 56,000 clones in the sample, about 83% were seen once. General study findings and limits: Partly responding patients at 0.1-3.0 mg/kg showed some of the smallest clonal expansion.

A word on this clone: The antigen is not known.

The V gene's germline CDR1 is SEHNR and CDR2 FQNEAQ (reference sequence). The length of the CDR3 is 15 residues. Losses at the gene ends were 8 bases for V and 5 bases for J; bases not matched to a gene: 10. This TCR came from an adult with an advanced solid tumor such as melanoma, head and neck, liver or kidney cancer. The chain joins TRBV7-9 to TRBJ2-2; 8 positions match TRBD2. Specimen: CD4+ or CD8+ T cells sorted from blood, collected in a trial of the OX40 agonist ivuxolimab. CDR3 nucleotides: TGTGCCAGCTCAGAGAGTAGCGGGAAAACCGGGGAGCTGTTTTTT. Its protein is CASSESSGKTGELFF.